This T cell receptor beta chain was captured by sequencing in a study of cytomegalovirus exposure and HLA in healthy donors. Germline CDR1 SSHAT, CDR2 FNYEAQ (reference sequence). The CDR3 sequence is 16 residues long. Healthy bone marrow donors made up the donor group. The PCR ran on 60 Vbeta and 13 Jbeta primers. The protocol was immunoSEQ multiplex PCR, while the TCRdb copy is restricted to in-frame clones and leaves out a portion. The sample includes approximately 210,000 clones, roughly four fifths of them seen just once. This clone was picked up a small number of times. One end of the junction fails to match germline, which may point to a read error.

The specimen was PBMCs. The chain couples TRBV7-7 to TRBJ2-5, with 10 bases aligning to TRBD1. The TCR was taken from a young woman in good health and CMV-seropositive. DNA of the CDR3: TGTGCTAGCAGCCCCCGACAGGGGGCTTTCCAAGAGACCCAGTACTTC. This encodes CASSPRQGAFQETQYF.